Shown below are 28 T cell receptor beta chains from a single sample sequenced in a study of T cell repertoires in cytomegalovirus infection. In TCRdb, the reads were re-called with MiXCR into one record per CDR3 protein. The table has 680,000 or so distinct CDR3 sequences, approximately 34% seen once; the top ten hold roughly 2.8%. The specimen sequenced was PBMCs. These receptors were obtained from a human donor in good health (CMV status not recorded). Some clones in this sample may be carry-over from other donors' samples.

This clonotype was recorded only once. The CDR3 is CASGDRDRENGNEQYF. CDR3 DNA: TGTGCCAGCGGCGATAGGGACAGGGAAAACGGGAACGAGCAGTACTTC. The V call is TRBV2, the J call TRBJ2-7; 9 nucleotides match TRBD1. The CDR3 has 16 residues. The V gene end was trimmed by 8 bases and the J gene end by 5 bases; junction bases not matched to a gene: 16. Germline V lookup: CDR1 SNHLY, CDR2 FYNNEI. Full variable domain (outside the CDR3, taken from reference TRBV2 and TRBJ2-7): EPEVTQTPSHQVTQMGQEVILRCVPISNHLYFYWYRQILGQKVEFLVSFYNNEISEKSEIFDDQFSVERPDGSNFTLKIRSTKLEDSAMYFCASGDRDRENGNEQYFGPGTRLTVT.

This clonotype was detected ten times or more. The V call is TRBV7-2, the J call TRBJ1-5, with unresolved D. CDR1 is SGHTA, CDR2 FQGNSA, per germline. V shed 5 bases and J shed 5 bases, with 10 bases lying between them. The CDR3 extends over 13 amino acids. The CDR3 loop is CASSPQRDQPQHF. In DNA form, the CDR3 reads TGTGCCAGCAGCCCCCAAAGGGATCAGCCCCAGCATTTT.

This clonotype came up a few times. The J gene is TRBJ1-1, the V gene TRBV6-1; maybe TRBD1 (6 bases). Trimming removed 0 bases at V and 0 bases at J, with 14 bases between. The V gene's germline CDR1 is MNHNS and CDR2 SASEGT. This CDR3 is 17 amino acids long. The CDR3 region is CASSEAVDRTLNTEAFF. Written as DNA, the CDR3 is TGTGCCAGCAGTGAAGCCGTAGACAGGACCCTGAACACTGAAGCTTTCTTT.

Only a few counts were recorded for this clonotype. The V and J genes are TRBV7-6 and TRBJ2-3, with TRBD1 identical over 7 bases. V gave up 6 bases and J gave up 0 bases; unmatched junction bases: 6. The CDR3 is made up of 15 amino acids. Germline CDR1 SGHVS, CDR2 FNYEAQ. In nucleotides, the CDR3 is TGTGCCAGCAGACCAACAGGGGTTAGCACAGATACGCAGTATTTT. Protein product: CASRPTGVSTDTQYF. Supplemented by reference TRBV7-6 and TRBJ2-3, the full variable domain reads GAGVSQSPRYKVTKRGQDVALRCDPISGHVSLYWYRQALGQGPEFLTYFNYEAQQDKSGLPNDRFSAERPEGSISTLTIQRTEQRDSAMYRCASRPTGVSTDTQYFGPGTRLTVL.

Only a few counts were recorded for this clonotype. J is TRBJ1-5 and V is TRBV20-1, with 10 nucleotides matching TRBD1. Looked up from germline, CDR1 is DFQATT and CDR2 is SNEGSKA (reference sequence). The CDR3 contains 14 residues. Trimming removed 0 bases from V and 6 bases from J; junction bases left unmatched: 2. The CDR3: CSAREGQGVQPQHF. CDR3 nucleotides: TGCAGTGCTAGAGAAGGACAGGGGGTTCAGCCCCAGCATTTT.

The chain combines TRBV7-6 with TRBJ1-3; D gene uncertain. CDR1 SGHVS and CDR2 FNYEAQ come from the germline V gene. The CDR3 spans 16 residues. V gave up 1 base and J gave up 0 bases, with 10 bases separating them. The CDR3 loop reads CASSLDVRSSGNTIYF. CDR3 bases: TGTGCCAGCAGCTTAGATGTCAGAAGCTCTGGAAACACCATATATTTT.

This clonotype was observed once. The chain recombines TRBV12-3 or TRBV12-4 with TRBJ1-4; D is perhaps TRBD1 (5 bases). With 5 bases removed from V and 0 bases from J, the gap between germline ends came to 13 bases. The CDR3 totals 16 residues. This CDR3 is CASSPGVGATNEKLFF. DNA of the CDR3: TGTGCCAGCAGTCCGGGGGTTGGTGCAACTAATGAAAAACTGTTTTTT.

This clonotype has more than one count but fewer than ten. This CDR3 is CATSLSSYNEQFF. In DNA, the CDR3 is TGTGCCACATCTCTCAGCTCCTACAATGAGCAGTTCTTC. J is TRBJ2-1 and V is TRBV27; no clear D gene. The CDR3 contains 13 residues. Trimming took 10 bases from V and 0 from J, leaving 10 bases between them. From germline, CDR1 is MNHEY and CDR2 SMNVEV (reference sequence).

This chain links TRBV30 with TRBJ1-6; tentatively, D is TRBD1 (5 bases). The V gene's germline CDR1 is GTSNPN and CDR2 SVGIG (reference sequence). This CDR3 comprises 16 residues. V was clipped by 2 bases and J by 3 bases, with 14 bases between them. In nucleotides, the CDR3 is TGTGCCTGGAGTATCTACCAGGGATACTATAATTCACCCCTCCACTTT. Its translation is CAWSIYQGYYNSPLHF.

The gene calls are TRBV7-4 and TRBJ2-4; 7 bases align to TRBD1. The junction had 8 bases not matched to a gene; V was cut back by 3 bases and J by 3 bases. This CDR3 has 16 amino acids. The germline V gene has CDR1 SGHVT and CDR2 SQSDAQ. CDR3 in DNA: TGTGCCAGCAGCTTTGACAGGGTAAAAGGCAAAAACATTCAGTACTTC. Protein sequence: CASSFDRVKGKNIQYF.

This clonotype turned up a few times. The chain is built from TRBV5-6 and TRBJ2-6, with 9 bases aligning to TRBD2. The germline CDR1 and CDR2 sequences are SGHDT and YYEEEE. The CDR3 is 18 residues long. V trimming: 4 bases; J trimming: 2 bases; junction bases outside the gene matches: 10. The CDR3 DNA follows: TGTGCCAGCAGCCCCTTAGCGGGAGTGAACCCTGGGGCCAACGTCCTGACTTTC. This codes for CASSPLAGVNPGANVLTF.

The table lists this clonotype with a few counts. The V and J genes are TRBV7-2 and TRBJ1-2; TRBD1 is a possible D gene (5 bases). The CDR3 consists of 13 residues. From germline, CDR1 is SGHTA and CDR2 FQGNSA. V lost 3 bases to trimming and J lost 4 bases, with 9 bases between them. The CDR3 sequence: CASSFQGTYGYTF. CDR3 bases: TGTGCCAGCAGCTTTCAGGGTACCTATGGCTACACCTTC.

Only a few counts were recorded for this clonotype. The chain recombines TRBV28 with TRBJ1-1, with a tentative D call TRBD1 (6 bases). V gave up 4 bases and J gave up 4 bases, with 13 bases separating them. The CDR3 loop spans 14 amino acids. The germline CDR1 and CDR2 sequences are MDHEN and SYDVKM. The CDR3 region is CASSSGGLGTEAFF. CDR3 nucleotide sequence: TGTGCCAGCAGTTCGGGGGGCCTGGGCACTGAAGCTTTCTTT.

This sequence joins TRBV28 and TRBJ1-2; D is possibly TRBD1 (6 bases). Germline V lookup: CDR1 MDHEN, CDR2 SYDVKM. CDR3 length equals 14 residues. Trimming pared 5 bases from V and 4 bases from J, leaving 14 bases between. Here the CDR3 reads CASSKGGSSYGYTF. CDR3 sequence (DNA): TGTGCCAGCAGTAAAGGGGGGTCTAGCTATGGCTACACCTTC.

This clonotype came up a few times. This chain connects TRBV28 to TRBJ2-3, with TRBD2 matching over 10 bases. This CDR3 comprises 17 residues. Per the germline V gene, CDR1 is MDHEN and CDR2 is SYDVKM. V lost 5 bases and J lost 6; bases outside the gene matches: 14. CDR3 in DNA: TGTGCCAGCAGTACGCCCGCCCTTACTAGCGGGGACGATACGCAGTATTTT. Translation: CASSTPALTSGDDTQYF.

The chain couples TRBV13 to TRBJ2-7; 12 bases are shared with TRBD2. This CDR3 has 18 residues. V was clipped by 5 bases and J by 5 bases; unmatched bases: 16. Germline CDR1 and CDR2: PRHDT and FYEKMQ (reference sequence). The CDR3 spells CASSRRASGRALTDEQYF. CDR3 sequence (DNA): TGTGCCAGCAGCCGCAGGGCTAGCGGGAGGGCCCTCACAGACGAGCAGTACTTC. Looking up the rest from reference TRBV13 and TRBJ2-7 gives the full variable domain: AAGVIQSPRHLIKEKRETATLKCYPIPRHDTVYWYQQGPGQDPQFLISFYEKMQSDKGSIPDRFSAQQFSDYHSELNMSSLELGDSALYFCASSRRASGRALTDEQYFGPGTRLTVT.

DNA for the CDR3: TGCGCCAGCAGCTCGTCCTCCGGGGCACAGCCCCAGCATTTT. Translating it yields CASSSSSGAQPQHF. The chain uses TRBV5-1 and TRBJ1-5; D might be TRBD1 (5 bases). V gave up 3 bases and J gave up 7 bases, with 14 bases separating them. This CDR3 contains 14 residues. Per the germline V gene, CDR1 is SGHRS and CDR2 is YFSETQ. The whole variable domain, filled in from reference TRBV5-1 and TRBJ1-5, reads KAGVTQTPRYLIKTRGQQVTLSCSPISGHRSVSWYQQTPGQGLQFLFEYFSETQRNKGNFPGRFSGRQFSNSRSEMNVSTLELGDSALYLCASSSSSGAQPQHFGDGTRLSIL.

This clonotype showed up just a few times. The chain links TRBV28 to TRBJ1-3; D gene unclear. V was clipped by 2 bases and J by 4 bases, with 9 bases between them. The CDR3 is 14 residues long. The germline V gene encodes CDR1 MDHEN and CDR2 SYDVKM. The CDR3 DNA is TGTGCCAGCAGTTTACGAGGGTACGGAAACACCATATATTTT. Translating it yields CASSLRGYGNTIYF.

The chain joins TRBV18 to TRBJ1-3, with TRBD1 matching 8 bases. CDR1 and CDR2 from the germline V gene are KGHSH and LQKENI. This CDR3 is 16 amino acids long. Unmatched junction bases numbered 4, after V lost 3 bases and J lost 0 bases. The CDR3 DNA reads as TGTGCCAGCTCACCTAAGGACAGGGCCTCTGGAAACACCATATATTTT. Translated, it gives CASSPKDRASGNTIYF.

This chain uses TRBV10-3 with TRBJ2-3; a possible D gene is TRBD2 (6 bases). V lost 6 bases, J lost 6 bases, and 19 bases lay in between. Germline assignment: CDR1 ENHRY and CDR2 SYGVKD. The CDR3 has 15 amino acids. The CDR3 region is CAIRPGLELSDTQYF. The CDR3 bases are TGTGCCATCAGACCGGGACTGGAGCTGTCGGATACGCAGTATTTT.

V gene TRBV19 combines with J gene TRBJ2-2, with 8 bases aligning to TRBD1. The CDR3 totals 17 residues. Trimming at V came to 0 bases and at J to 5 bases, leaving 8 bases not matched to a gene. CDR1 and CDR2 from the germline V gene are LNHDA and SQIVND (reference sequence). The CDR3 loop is CASSIDSRTGRTGELFF. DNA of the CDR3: TGTGCCAGTAGTATAGATTCCCGGACAGGGAGGACCGGGGAGCTGTTTTTT.

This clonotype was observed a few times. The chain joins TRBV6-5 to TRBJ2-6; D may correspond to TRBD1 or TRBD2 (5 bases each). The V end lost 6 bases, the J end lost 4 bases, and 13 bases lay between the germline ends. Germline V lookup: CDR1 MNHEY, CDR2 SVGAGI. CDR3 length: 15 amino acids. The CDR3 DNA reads TGTGCCAGCAGAAAACCAGGGACCGGGGCCAACGTCCTGACTTTC. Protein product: CASRKPGTGANVLTF.

For the CDR3, the DNA is TGTGCCAGTAACAACCGGGAGCCTTACAATGAGCAGTTCTTC. Its protein is CASNNREPYNEQFF. This rearrangement joins TRBV19 to TRBJ2-1; possible D gene TRBD2, 6 bases. With 7 bases removed from V and 4 bases from J, the gap between germline ends came to 14 bases. Germline loops: CDR1 LNHDA, CDR2 SQIVND (reference sequence). CDR3 length equals 14 residues.

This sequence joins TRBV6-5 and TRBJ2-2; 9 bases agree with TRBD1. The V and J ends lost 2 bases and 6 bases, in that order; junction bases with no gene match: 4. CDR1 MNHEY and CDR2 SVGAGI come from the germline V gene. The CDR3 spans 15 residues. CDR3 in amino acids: CASSYPGTGPGELFF. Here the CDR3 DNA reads TGTGCCAGCAGTTACCCAGGGACAGGGCCCGGGGAGCTGTTTTTT.

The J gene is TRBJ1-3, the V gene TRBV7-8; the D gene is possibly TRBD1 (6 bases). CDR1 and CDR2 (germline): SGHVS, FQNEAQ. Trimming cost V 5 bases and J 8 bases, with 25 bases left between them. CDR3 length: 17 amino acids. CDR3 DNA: TGTGCCAGCAGCCGCGCCGACTTCGGACAGTCGCGGGACACCATATATTTT. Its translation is CASSRADFGQSRDTIYF.

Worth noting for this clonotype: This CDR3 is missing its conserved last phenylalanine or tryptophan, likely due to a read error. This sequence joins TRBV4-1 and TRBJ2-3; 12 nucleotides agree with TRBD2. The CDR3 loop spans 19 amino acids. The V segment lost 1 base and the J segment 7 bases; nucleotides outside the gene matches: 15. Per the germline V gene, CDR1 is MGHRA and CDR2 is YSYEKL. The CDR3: CASSQAPGASGRVLNTQYC. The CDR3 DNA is TGCGCCAGCAGCCAAGCGCCAGGGGCTAGCGGGAGGGTGTTGAATACGCAGTATTGT.

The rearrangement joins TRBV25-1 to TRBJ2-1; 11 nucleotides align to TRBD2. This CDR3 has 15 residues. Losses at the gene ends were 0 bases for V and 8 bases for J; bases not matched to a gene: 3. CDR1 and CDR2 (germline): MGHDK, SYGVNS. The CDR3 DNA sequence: TGTGCCAGCAGTGAATATAGCGGGAGGGGCGATGAGCAGTTCTTC. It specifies CASSEYSGRGDEQFF. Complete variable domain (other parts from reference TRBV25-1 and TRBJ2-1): EADIYQTPRYLVIGTGKKITLECSQTMGHDKMYWYQQDPGMELHLIHYSYGVNSTEKGDLSSESTVSRIRTEHFPLTLESARPSHTSQYLCASSEYSGRGDEQFFGPGTRLTVL.

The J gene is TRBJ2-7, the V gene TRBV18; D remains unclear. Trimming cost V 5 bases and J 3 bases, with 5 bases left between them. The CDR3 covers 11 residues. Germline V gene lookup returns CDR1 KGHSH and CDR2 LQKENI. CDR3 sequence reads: CASSKDYEQYF. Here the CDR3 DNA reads TGTGCCAGCTCAAAGGACTACGAGCAGTACTTC.